Each of the 14 T cell receptor beta chains below was sequenced from the same sample in a study of T-cell reconstitution after alpha-beta-depleted transplantation in children. Unique molecular identifiers were used to barcode this TCRbeta library. TCRdb reprocessed the PCR reads with MiXCR, giving one entry per CDR3 protein. Of around 300,000 distinct CDR3 sequences detected, roughly 10% appear once; the ten largest clones hold around 20%. Sequenced here: peripheral blood, sampled 180 days after TCRalphabeta/CD19-depleted stem cell transplant. Receptors originate from a male patient aged 2-9 years who had a stem cell transplant for chronic granulomatous disease, so the T cells may come from the graft donor.

The genes are TRBV27 and TRBJ2-1; 10 bases match TRBD2. The CDR3 sequence is 15 residues long. Germline V gene sequence: CDR1 MNHEY, CDR2 SMNVEV (reference sequence). V lost 5 bases and J lost 6; bases outside the gene matches: 7. The CDR3 loop reads CASSPTSGKFNEQFF. The CDR3 DNA reads TGTGCCAGCAGTCCTACTAGCGGGAAATTCAATGAGCAGTTCTTC.

In its sample, this clonotype was seen many times. The chain recombines TRBV29-1 with TRBJ2-7, with D perhaps matching TRBD1 (5 bases). Trimming pared 3 bases from V and 7 bases from J, leaving 16 bases between. Looked up from germline, CDR1 is SQVTM and CDR2 is ANQGSEA. This CDR3 is built from 13 residues. CDR3 amino acids: CSVDGTAGREQYF. CDR3 nucleotide sequence: TGCAGCGTTGATGGAACGGCAGGGCGGGAGCAGTACTTC.

This clonotype was seen at least ten times. The rearrangement links TRBV5-6 to TRBJ2-1, with 7 nucleotides matching TRBD2. Trimming took 6 bases from V and 4 from J; bases not matched to a gene: 10. Germline CDR1 SGHDT, CDR2 YYEEEE. This CDR3 has 15 residues. The CDR3 nucleotides read TGTGCCAGCACCCCGCTAGCGGAGATTTACAATGAGCAGTTCTTC. This codes for CASTPLAEIYNEQFF.

With regard to this clonotype: The DNA is left out, because the CDR3 cannot be placed on it with certainty; the CDR3 is given as TCRdb lists it. The rearrangement links TRBV7-5 to TRBJ1-2; whether TRBD1, the table's D call, matches the DNA was not checked. TRBV7-5 is annotated as a pseudogene. 16 amino acids form the CDR3, both terminal residues included. CDR3 protein: CISVSEASGGAWGYTF.

Many counts were recorded for this clonotype. The chain recombines TRBV28 with TRBJ2-1; TRBD2 agrees at 10 bases. Germline trimming cut 8 bases from V and 8 bases from J; bases unmatched to any gene: 12. The V gene's germline CDR1 is MDHEN and CDR2 SYDVKM. The CDR3 spans 15 residues. The CDR3 here is CASALASGSIYEQFF. For the CDR3, the DNA is TGTGCCAGCGCCCTGGCTAGCGGGAGTATTTATGAGCAGTTCTTC.

As concerns this clonotype: A read error may explain this, as a much larger clone is one base away. The chain links TRBV29-1 to TRBJ2-7, with D hard to call. Per the germline V gene, CDR1 is SQVTM and CDR2 is ANQGSEA. This CDR3 is 14 amino acids long. The CDR3: CNVEDPLGVYEQYF. In DNA form, the CDR3 reads TGCAACGTTGAAGATCCCCTGGGTGTCTACGAGCAGTACTTC.

Many counts were recorded for this clonotype. The chain uses TRBV3-1 and TRBJ2-7, with TRBD1 matching 8 bases. CDR1 and CDR2 from the germline V gene are LGHDT and YNNKEL (reference sequence). After removal of 4 bases from V and 5 bases from J, the junction contained 7 bases not matched to a gene. This CDR3 is 14 amino acids long. CDR3 sequence reads: CASSLDRDLDEQYF. CDR3 bases: TGTGCCAGCAGCCTGGACAGGGATTTAGACGAGCAGTACTTC.

At least ten counts were recorded for this clonotype. V gene TRBV15 combines with J gene TRBJ2-7, with TRBD2 matching 7 bases. Trimming took 0 bases from V and 2 from J; bases not matched to a gene: 4. The CDR3 is 15 amino acids. Germline lookup yields CDR1 LNHNV and CDR2 YYDKDF (reference sequence). The CDR3: CATSRDLADAYEQYF. CDR3 nucleotides: TGTGCCACCAGCAGAGATCTAGCGGACGCCTACGAGCAGTACTTC.

This clonotype has ten or more counts. The rearrangement links TRBV5-5 to TRBJ2-3; 15 bases match TRBD2. Per the germline V gene, CDR1 is SGHKS and CDR2 is YYEKEE (reference sequence). The ends lost 0 bases at V and 2 bases at J; junction bases unmatched: 4. The CDR3 sequence is 18 residues long. The CDR3 loop is CASSLGTSGRAPTDTQYF. CDR3 DNA sequence: TGTGCCAGCAGCTTGGGGACTAGCGGGAGGGCCCCCACAGATACGCAGTATTTT. Complete variable domain (other parts from reference TRBV5-5 and TRBJ2-3): DAGVTQSPTHLIKTRGQQVTLRCSPISGHKSVSWYQQVLGQGPQFIFQYYEKEERGRGNFPDRFSARQFPNYSSELNVNALLLGDSALYLCASSLGTSGRAPTDTQYFGPGTRLTVL.

This clonotype was counted many times. V usage is TRBV6-1 and J usage is TRBJ2-7; D gene uncertain. The CDR3 length is 15 residues. The germline gives CDR1 MNHNS, CDR2 SASEGT. Trimming took 2 bases from V and 2 from J, leaving 13 bases between them. The CDR3 region has the DNA TGTGCCAGCAGTGAACCGCCCAGCCAGACCTACGAGCAGTACTTC. Residues: CASSEPPSQTYEQYF.

There are many counts of this clonotype. The chain combines TRBV10-1 with TRBJ1-4; D gene unclear. Germline CDR1 WNHNN, CDR2 SYGVQD (reference sequence). This CDR3 has 14 amino acids. Trimming removed 4 bases at V and 5 bases at J, with 11 bases between. The DNA for the CDR3 is TGCGCCAGCAGTGCGGGCAGTCCGAATGAAAAACTGTTTTTT. It translates to CASSAGSPNEKLFF.

At least ten counts were recorded for this clonotype. CDR3 bases: TGTGCCAGCAGCAACCGACAGGGTAGGGGCATTCAGTACTTC. This translates into CASSNRQGRGIQYF. The J gene is TRBJ2-4, the V gene TRBV11-2; 7 nucleotides agree with TRBD1. Losses at the gene ends were 5 bases for V and 9 bases for J; bases not matched to a gene: 10. The length of the CDR3 is 14 residues. Germline assignment: CDR1 SGHAT and CDR2 FQNNGV.

This clonotype has a count of ten or more. V gene TRBV4-1 combines with J gene TRBJ2-1, with D unresolved. There are 11 residues in the CDR3. The V and J ends lost 6 bases and 2 bases respectively, with 2 bases between them. Germline V lookup: CDR1 MGHRA, CDR2 YSYEKL. CDR3 in amino acids: CASRTYNEQFF. CDR3 bases: TGCGCCAGCAGGACCTACAATGAGCAGTTCTTC.

This clonotype has a count of ten or more. The genes are TRBV4-1 and TRBJ2-1; perhaps TRBD1 as D (6 bases). V dropped 5 bases and J dropped 8 bases, with 19 bases sitting between them. The V gene's germline CDR1 is MGHRA and CDR2 YSYEKL. CDR3 length: 15 residues. The CDR3 bases are TGCGCCAGCAGCTCCCTCGGCTTCGGACAGTATGAGCAGTTCTTC. Translating it yields CASSSLGFGQYEQFF.